The T cell receptor beta chain described here comes from a study of Ad26.COV2.S vaccination and SARS-CoV-2 variants. Notes on the study in general: Quantification of TCR breadth and depth may have yielded underestimates of total T cell responses.

Germline lookup yields CDR1 MDHEN and CDR2 SYDVKM. The CDR3 sequence is 15 residues long. J was trimmed by 5 bases and V by 4 bases; bases with no gene match: 9. As for this clone: As yet, its antigen is unknown.

Indicated treatment: some 19 received Ad26.COV2.S at low or high dose, single or two shots; about 5 received placebo; per-sample allocation not given. At day 63 after the first vaccine or placebo injection, samples were drawn. It was Wuhan-strain SARS-CoV-2 spike that the Ad26 vaccine vector expressed. Clones were read by immunoSEQ multiplex PCR, and TCRdb kept only the in-frame ones, dropping some. The data hold about 350,000 clones, with 88% observed a single time. The sample here was peripheral blood, taken in a trial of Ad26.COV2.S vaccine versus placebo. This receptor was identified in a person aged 18 to 59 who received the Ad26.COV2.S COVID-19 vaccine or a placebo. This chain joins TRBV28 and TRBJ1-1; 8 bases align to TRBD1. The CDR3 loop is CASSSDGQGGTEAFF. The CDR3, as DNA: TGTGCCAGCAGTTCCGACGGACAGGGCGGAACTGAAGCTTTCTTT.